This is a list of T cell receptor beta chains from one sample in a study of cytomegalovirus exposure and HLA in healthy donors. The repertoire was sequenced with immunoSEQ multiplex PCR; TCRdb's copy has only in-frame clones and lacks some. The sample has roughly 130,000 clones, approximately 80% seen once. Sequencing used PBMCs. All receptors come from a middle-aged man in good health and CMV-seronegative. Both conserved end residues are part of each CDR3. A D gene is named only where the DNA matches it firmly. Part of the rows lack a size; the others show once, few, many or a class for expanded clones.

>TRBV7-2|NA|NA|TRBJ2-5
CASSPASKETQYF
TGTGCCAGCAGCCCCGCGTCGAAGGAGACCCAGTACTTC
>TRBV11-3|few|NA|TRBJ1-1
CASSFSGITEAFF
TGTGCCAGCAGCTTCTCCGGGATCACTGAAGCTTTCTTT
>TRBV14|NA|TRBD2|TRBJ2-7
CASSPETSGGFRQYF
TGTGCCAGCAGCCCAGAGACTAGCGGGGGCTTCAGGCAGTACTTC
>TRBV28|NA|NA|TRBJ2-7
CASSLGRREQYF
TGTGCCAGCAGTTTAGGGAGAAGGGAGCAGTACTTC
>TRBV7-2|NA|NA|TRBJ2-3
CASSYRNTDTQYF
TGTGCCAGCAGCTACAGGAACACAGATACGCAGTATTTT
>TRBV7-6|NA|NA|TRBJ1-5
CASSPDSTYSNQPQHF
TGTGCCAGCAGCCCAGACAGCACCTATAGCAATCAGCCCCAGCATTTT
>TRBV5-1|once|TRBD2|TRBJ2-1
CASSDAGLAGGNEQFF
TGCGCCAGCAGCGACGCGGGACTAGCGGGGGGAAATGAGCAGTTCTTC
>TRBV15|NA|NA|TRBJ2-3
CATSRGVAGDTQYF
TGTGCCACCAGCAGAGGGGTAGCAGGGGATACGCAGTATTTT
>TRBV4-1|NA|TRBD1|TRBJ1-2
CASSPKIGDSYGYTF
TGCGCCAGCAGCCCGAAGATAGGGGACAGCTATGGCTACACCTTC
>TRBV6-1|NA|TRBD2|TRBJ2-7
CASSEGPTSGSYEQYF
TGTGCCAGCAGTGAGGGCCCCACTAGCGGGAGTTACGAGCAGTACTTC
>TRBV25-1|NA|NA|TRBJ2-5
CASSEIWGGEETQYF
TGTGCCAGCAGTGAAATATGGGGCGGGGAGGAGACCCAGTACTTC
>TRBV19|NA|TRBD2|TRBJ2-1
CASSLTSGGAYNEQFF
TGTGCCAGTAGCCTCACTAGCGGGGGAGCCTACAATGAGCAGTTCTTC
>TRBV2|NA|TRBD1|TRBJ1-1
CASSVDKRGLSTEAFF
TGTGCCAGCAGTGTAGATAAAAGGGGGCTGAGCACTGAAGCTTTCTTT
>TRBV19|NA|NA|TRBJ1-1
CASSISENTEAFF
TGTGCCAGTAGTATTTCAGAGAACACTGAAGCTTTCTTT
>TRBV4-2|once|TRBD1|TRBJ2-7
CASSQAQGALEEQYF
TGTGCCAGCAGCCAAGCGCAGGGGGCTTTGGAAGAGCAGTACTTC
>TRBV5-6|few|TRBD2|TRBJ2-1
CASSPSGRTYNEQFF
TGTGCCAGCAGCCCTAGCGGGAGGACGTACAATGAGCAGTTCTTC
>TRBV7-2|NA|TRBD2|TRBJ2-7
CASSTASGRAVEQYF
TGTGCCAGCAGCACAGCTAGCGGGAGGGCCGTCGAGCAGTACTTC
>TRBV27|NA|TRBD2|TRBJ2-7
CASSISQTGLAYEQYF
TGTGCCAGCAGCATTTCGCAAACGGGACTAGCCTACGAGCAGTACTTC
>TRBV10-3|NA|TRBD1|TRBJ1-2
CAVSRGQGDYGYTF
TGTGCCGTTTCCAGGGGGCAGGGTGACTATGGCTACACCTTC
>TRBV30|NA|NA|TRBJ2-7
CAWRRDFWEQYF
TGTGCCTGGAGGCGGGACTTCTGGGAGCAGTACTTC
>TRBV15|once|NA|TRBJ2-7
CATSRGGPDYEQYF
TGTGCCACCAGCAGAGGGGGCCCGGACTACGAGCAGTACTTC
>TRBV28|NA|NA|TRBJ2-3
CATRQDSTDTQYF
TGTGCCACAAGACAGGACAGCACAGATACGCAGTATTTT
>TRBV7-8|NA|NA|TRBJ2-7
CASSLDYHYGTTSYYEQYF
TGTGCCAGCAGCTTAGATTATCACTACGGGACAACCAGTTACTACGAGCAGTACTTC